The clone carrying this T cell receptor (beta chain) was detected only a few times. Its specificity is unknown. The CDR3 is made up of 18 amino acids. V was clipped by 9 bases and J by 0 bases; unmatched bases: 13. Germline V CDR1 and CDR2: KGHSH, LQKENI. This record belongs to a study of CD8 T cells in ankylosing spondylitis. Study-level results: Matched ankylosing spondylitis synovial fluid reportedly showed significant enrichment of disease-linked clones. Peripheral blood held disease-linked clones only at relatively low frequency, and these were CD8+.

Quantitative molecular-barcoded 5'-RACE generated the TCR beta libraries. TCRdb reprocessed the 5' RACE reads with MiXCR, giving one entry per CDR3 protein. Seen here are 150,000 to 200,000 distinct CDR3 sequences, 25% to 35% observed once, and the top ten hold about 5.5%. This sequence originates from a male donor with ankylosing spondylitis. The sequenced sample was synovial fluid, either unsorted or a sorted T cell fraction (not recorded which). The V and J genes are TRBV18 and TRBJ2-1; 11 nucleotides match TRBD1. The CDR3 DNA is TGTGCCAGTCGATCCCCGGGACAGGGGGTTTACTCCTACAATGAGCAGTTCTTC. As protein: CASRSPGQGVYSYNEQFF.